Sequencing of this T cell receptor (beta chain) was carried out in a study of PD-L1 blockade in urothelial cancer. For the study at large: A median of about 140,000 T cells was found in the blood samples.

Indicated time point: pretreatment peripheral blood. Samples were collected from each patient before treatment and during treatment. Each patient gave between 1 and 8 of them in total. Germline-derived CDR1 and CDR2 are SGHVS and FNYEAQ. The germline V and J ends were trimmed by 4 bases and 1 base, with 11 bases remaining between them. CDR3 size: 14 residues. The method was immunoSEQ multiplex PCR; TCRdb's version includes in-frame clones alone and lacks a portion of them. The sample consists of 50,000 to 55,000 clones, just over 85% of them appearing once. The sample here was PBMCs, taken around atezolizumab (anti-PD-L1) treatment. The genes are TRBV7-6 and TRBJ2-7, with D perhaps matching TRBD2 (5 bases). This receptor was taken from a man in his fifties or sixties with urothelial cancer. The CDR3 coding sequence is TGTGCCAGCAGCTCCCGCTCGGGGTCCTACGAGCAGTACTTC. This translates into CASSSRSGSYEQYF.